This note documents a single T cell receptor (beta chain) sequence. Its target is unknown. Other DNA sequences in the same sample also yield this CDR3. Sequenced by immunoSEQ multiplex PCR; TCRdb stores in-frame clones only, minus some. This sample has 350,000 to 450,000 clones, with 70% to 90% found just once. Treatment noted: approximately 18 received Ad26.COV2.S at low or high dose, single or two shots; several received placebo; per-sample allocation not given. Sampling occurred on day 63 after the first vaccine or placebo injection. Donor was an adult aged 18-55 years in Boston. This specimen belongs to a study of Ad26.COV2.S vaccination and SARS-CoV-2 variants. Study information: Ad26.COV2.S arm of COV1001 included the donor. Into the muscle, Ad26.COV2.S was dosed once or twice, 56 days apart.

The CDR3 length is 13 residues. V dropped 2 bases and J dropped 5 bases, with 9 bases sitting between them. Germline V gene lookup returns CDR1 KGHSH and CDR2 LQKENI. General study results and limits: Spike-specific TCR breadth was greater in vaccine than placebo recipients.

This chain links TRBV18 with TRBJ1-2, with TRBD1 as a possible D gene (5 bases). This clonotype originated in a person aged 18-65 years who received the Ad26.COV2.S COVID-19 vaccine or a placebo. Sequencing was performed on peripheral blood, taken in a trial of Ad26.COV2.S vaccine versus placebo. The CDR3, as DNA: TGTGCCAGCTCACCATCGGGGGATTATGGCTACACCTTC. It codes for CASSPSGDYGYTF. Drawing the rest from reference TRBV18 and TRBJ1-2, the complete variable domain is NAGVMQNPRHLVRRRGQEARLRCSPMKGHSHVYWYRQLPEEGLKFMVYLQKENIIDESGMPKERFSAEFPKEGPSILRIQQVVRGDSAAYFCASSPSGDYGYTFGSGTRLTVV.